The next 2 T cell receptor beta chains were all read from a single sample in a study of regulatory T cells in long-lasting Graves disease. Building the TCR beta libraries relied on iRepertoire HTBI primers, and CDR3 regions underwent Arm-PCR. TCRdb used MiXCR to reprocess the multiplex PCR reads, holding one entry per CDR3 protein. The sample shows approximately 360,000 distinct CDR3 sequences, around 11% of them seen only once. Time point given: newly diagnosed GD, antithyroid drugs for less than 3 months. Scientists built the TCR library using RNA that was extracted from PBMCs. These data are also associated with another study on T cells in Graves' hyperthyroidism and ophthalmopathy.

Sequenced here: peripheral blood mononuclear cells (PBMCs), sampled at new diagnosis, from a patient treated with antithyroid drugs. The origin of the receptors is a woman younger than 30 with Graves disease.

The chain couples TRBV5-6 to TRBJ2-3; D call uncertain. The V and J ends lost 4 bases and 7 bases respectively, with 19 bases between them. Germline values: CDR1 SGHDT, CDR2 YYEEEE. This CDR3 contains 15 residues. The CDR3: CASSPPRGPPNTQYF. DNA for the CDR3: TGTGCCAGCAGCCCTCCCCGCGGACCTCCTAATACGCAGTATTTT.

Only a few counts were recorded for this clonotype. The chain recombines TRBV29-1 with TRBJ1-2; 10 bases line up with TRBD1. Germline V gene data show CDR1 as SQVTM and CDR2 as ANQGSEA. The ends lost 6 bases at V and 3 bases at J; junction bases unmatched: 10. This CDR3 has 15 residues. CDR3 amino acids: CSVLTGGRAYYGYTF. The CDR3 coding sequence is TGCAGCGTCCTGACAGGGGGCCGGGCTTACTATGGCTACACCTTC.